Shown below are 32 T cell receptor beta chains from a single sample sequenced in a study of blood T cell repertoires in COVID-19. This table comes from immunoSEQ multiplex PCR, and its TCRdb copy is limited to in-frame clones, with some not included. This sample carries around 130,000 clones, around 89% of them seen once, and the ten largest clones take more than 15%. The sample taken for sequencing was peripheral blood. The receptors stem from a man between 45 and 60 years old with active or convalescent COVID-19.

The chain is built from TRBV5-1 and TRBJ2-2; 8 bases agree with TRBD2. This CDR3 is built from 15 residues. Germline V gene sequence: CDR1 SGHRS, CDR2 YFSETQ. The ends lost 0 bases at V and 8 bases at J; junction bases unmatched: 6. CDR3 sequence reads: CASSLEGAGVGELFF. The CDR3 DNA is TGCGCCAGCAGCTTGGAGGGAGCGGGAGTGGGGGAGCTGTTTTTT.

The chain joins TRBV20-1 to TRBJ1-2, with D perhaps matching TRBD1 (6 bases). In germline, CDR1 is DFQATT, CDR2 SNEGSKA (reference sequence). The V end was cut by 3 bases, the J end by 8 bases, with 13 bases between. The CDR3 loop spans 12 amino acids. The CDR3 sequence: CSASLGASGYTF. The CDR3 DNA reads TGCAGTGCTAGTCTGGGGGCTAGCGGCTACACCTTC.

The V and J genes are TRBV27 and TRBJ2-7, with 9 bases aligning to TRBD1. This CDR3 has 15 residues. The germline CDR1 and CDR2 sequences are MNHEY and SMNVEV (reference sequence). Trimming took 6 bases from V and 5 from J; bases not matched to a gene: 11. The CDR3 reads CASSQYRDRVNEQYF. The CDR3 nucleotides are TGTGCCAGCAGCCAATACCGGGACAGGGTAAACGAGCAGTACTTC.

The V call is TRBV7-9, the J call TRBJ1-4; 8 nucleotides line up with TRBD1. Germline CDR1 reads SEHNR; CDR2 reads FQNEAQ (reference sequence). The CDR3 length is 17 residues. V lost 5 bases, J lost 7 bases, and 15 bases stayed unmatched. The CDR3 protein is CASSLYPQGARGEKLFF. The CDR3 DNA reads as TGTGCCAGCAGCCTATACCCTCAGGGGGCGCGGGGTGAAAAACTGTTTTTT.

The chain employs TRBV5-4 and TRBJ2-2; D is perhaps TRBD2 (5 bases). CDR1 is SGHNT, CDR2 YYREEE, per germline (reference sequence). The CDR3 sequence is 15 residues long. Trimming shortened V by 4 bases and J by 3 bases, and 13 bases separated the two germline ends. CDR3 protein: CASSRDGVDTGELFF. DNA of the CDR3: TGTGCCAGCAGCCGGGATGGGGTAGACACCGGGGAGCTGTTTTTT.

The chain carries TRBV5-4 and TRBJ2-7; D might be TRBD1 (6 bases). Germline CDR1 reads SGHNT; CDR2 reads YYREEE (reference sequence). Trimming removed 0 bases at V and 0 bases at J, with 13 bases between. The CDR3 loop spans 16 amino acids. This CDR3 reads CASSLDPGASSYEQYF. DNA of the CDR3: TGTGCCAGCAGCTTGGACCCAGGGGCGAGCTCCTACGAGCAGTACTTC.

In its sample, this clone was seen once. V gene TRBV2 combines with J gene TRBJ2-2, with 11 nucleotides matching TRBD2. The CDR3 sequence is 18 residues long. CDR1 is SNHLY and CDR2 is FYNNEI in the germline V gene. The V segment lost 5 bases and the J segment 1 base; nucleotides outside the gene matches: 9. CDR3 sequence reads: CASSFKIGLAGNTGELFF. In DNA form, the CDR3 reads TGTGCCAGCAGTTTTAAGATTGGACTAGCGGGGAACACCGGGGAGCTGTTTTTT.

With respect to this clone: The junction does not match germline at one end; this may be a read error. V gene TRBV6-5 combines with J gene TRBJ2-7, with 8 positions matching TRBD1. CDR1 and CDR2 (germline): MNHEY, SVGAGI. This CDR3 is built from 16 residues. The CDR3: CASSYHSGDRGRRLDF. CDR3 DNA: TGTGCCAGCAGTTACCATAGCGGTGACAGGGGCCGCCGATTGGACTTC.

The rearrangement links TRBV7-2 to TRBJ2-5, with D perhaps matching TRBD1 (6 bases). CDR3 length: 12 residues. CDR1 SGHTA and CDR2 FQGNSA come from the germline V gene. V lost 4 bases, J lost 4 bases, and 7 bases lay in between. The CDR3 region has the DNA TGTGCCAGCAGCTCAGGGGTAGAGACCCAGTACTTC. Its protein product is CASSSGVETQYF. The full variable domain, in which reference TRBV7-2 and TRBJ2-5 provide the parts outside the CDR3, is GAGVSQSPSNKVTEKGKDVELRCDPISGHTALYWYRQSLGQGLEFLIYFQGNSAPDKSGLPSDRFSAERTGGSVSTLTIQRTQQEDSAVYLCASSSGVETQYFGPGTRLLVL.

This clone was counted once. The chain employs TRBV23-1 and TRBJ1-2; possibly TRBD1 for D (5 bases). TRBV23-1 is an ORF for which the function is uncertain. This CDR3 has 12 amino acids. V was cut by 6 bases and J by 5 bases, with 10 bases left in between. CDR3: CASSRRAYGYTF. CDR3 coding DNA: TGCGCCAGCAGCCGCAGGGCGTATGGCTACACCTTC.

The chain employs TRBV21-1 and TRBJ2-1; the tabulated D call, TRBD2, remains unverified against the DNA. TRBV21-1 counts as a pseudogene. The CDR3 runs to 15 residues. As DNA, the CDR3 is TGTGCCAATACCCGAACTAGCGGGAACAGCAATGAGCAGTTCTTC. It yields the protein CANTRTSGNSNEQFF.

This clone was recorded once. This chain uses TRBV19 with TRBJ2-2; D is perhaps TRBD2 (5 bases). The germline V gene has CDR1 LNHDA and CDR2 SQIVND (reference sequence). V gave up 2 bases and J gave up 4 bases, with 14 bases separating them. The CDR3 extends over 16 amino acids. This CDR3 is CASSIRSHRGTGELFF. The DNA of the CDR3 is TGTGCCAGTAGTATACGGAGTCACCGGGGCACCGGGGAGCTGTTTTTT.

This chain connects TRBV6-5 to TRBJ1-1, with a weak D call TRBD1 (5 bases). The CDR3 extends over 14 amino acids. Germline loops: CDR1 MNHEY, CDR2 SVGAGI. Trimming took off 8 bases at V and 0 bases at J, with 13 bases between the two ends. CDR3 bases: TGTGCCAGCGGGACTCGTGGCCTGAACACTGAAGCTTTCTTT. Translated: CASGTRGLNTEAFF.

The chain is built from TRBV20-1 and TRBJ2-1; a weak D match, TRBD1 (6 bases). The CDR3 contains 11 residues. With 6 bases removed from V and 8 bases from J, the gap between germline ends came to 11 bases. Germline V gene data show CDR1 as DFQATT and CDR2 as SNEGSKA (reference sequence). The CDR3 sequence: CSASGGDEQFF. As DNA, the CDR3 is TGCAGTGCCAGTGGGGGCGATGAGCAGTTCTTC.

This chain links TRBV24-1 with TRBJ2-1; TRBD2 agrees at 10 bases. Germline values: CDR1 KGHDR, CDR2 SFDVKD. V shed 3 bases and J 6 bases; nucleotides not matched to a gene: 7. The CDR3 covers 16 residues. In DNA form, the CDR3 reads TGTGCCACCAGTGATACGGGACTAGCGTACATCAATGAGCAGTTCTTC. Protein: CATSDTGLAYINEQFF.

The genes are TRBV7-2 and TRBJ2-7; D is ambiguous. The V gene lost 5 bases and the J gene lost 3 bases, with 8 bases spanning the gap. Looked up from germline, CDR1 is SGHTA and CDR2 is FQGNSA. This CDR3 spans 12 amino acids. The DNA for the CDR3 is TGTGCCAGCAGCGCCAGTCTCTACGAGCAGTACTTC. This encodes CASSASLYEQYF.

The chain is built from TRBV9 and TRBJ2-1, with 9 bases aligning to TRBD2. Trimming took 0 bases from V and 3 from J; bases not matched to a gene: 7. Germline-derived CDR1 and CDR2 are SGDLS and YYNGEE. The length of the CDR3 is 17 residues. The CDR3 bases are TGTGCCAGCAGCGTAGCTTTAGCGGGAGTGGGCTACAATGAGCAGTTCTTC. It codes for CASSVALAGVGYNEQFF.

The chain has TRBV18 and TRBJ2-3; TRBD1 might be the D (5 bases). There are 16 residues in the CDR3. The germline V gene has CDR1 KGHSH and CDR2 LQKENI. V was shortened by 0 bases and J by 6 bases, with 16 bases between the two germline ends. The CDR3: CASSPPNAGHWDTQYF. The CDR3 nucleotides are TGTGCCAGCTCACCACCTAACGCAGGGCACTGGGATACGCAGTATTTT.

The genes are TRBV5-6 and TRBJ1-4; D perhaps matches TRBD1 (6 bases). Germline-derived CDR1 and CDR2 are SGHDT and YYEEEE. This CDR3 spans 14 amino acids. V was trimmed by 2 bases and J by 8 bases, leaving 13 bases between them. Written as DNA, the CDR3 is TGTGCCAGCAGCTTAGACAGGCGGAACGAAAAACTGTTTTTT. As protein: CASSLDRRNEKLFF.

The V and J genes are TRBV6-6 and TRBJ1-2; possibly TRBD1 for D (6 bases). The CDR3 covers 13 residues. V lost 6 bases to trimming and J lost 3 bases, with 11 bases between them. Germline V gives CDR1 MNHNY, CDR2 SVGAGI (reference sequence). CDR3 sequence (DNA): TGTGCCAGCAGAACAACAGGGTACTATGGCTACACCTTC. It codes for CASRTTGYYGYTF.

V gene TRBV7-6 combines with J gene TRBJ2-1; TRBD2 matches at 11 bases. V lost 4 bases to trimming and J lost 8 bases; unmatched junction nucleotides: 7. This CDR3 region has 15 residues. CDR1 SGHVS and CDR2 FNYEAQ come from the germline V gene. Here the CDR3 reads CASSSLSGGADEQFF. The DNA of the CDR3 is TGTGCCAGCAGCTCGCTTAGCGGGGGGGCGGATGAGCAGTTCTTC.

This CDR3 is CASRSTGELFF. The CDR3 DNA follows: TGTGCCAGCAGGAGCACCGGGGAGCTGTTTTTT. The genes are TRBV6-5 and TRBJ2-2; D gene uncertain. Trimming shortened V by 6 bases and J by 4 bases, and 3 bases separated the two germline ends. CDR1 MNHEY and CDR2 SVGAGI come from the germline V gene. This CDR3 has 11 amino acids.

The CDR3 spells CASSGQGFYEQYF. In DNA form, the CDR3 reads TGTGCCAGCAGCGGACAAGGTTTCTACGAGCAGTACTTC. V gene TRBV9 combines with J gene TRBJ2-7, with D unclear. The CDR3 runs 13 residues. Trimming cost V 3 bases and J 3 bases, with 10 bases left between them. Germline V gene lookup returns CDR1 SGDLS and CDR2 YYNGEE.

This sequence joins TRBV24-1 and TRBJ1-5; no definite D call. The CDR3 totals 12 residues. Germline values: CDR1 KGHDR, CDR2 SFDVKD. The germline V and J ends were trimmed by 3 bases and 7 bases, with 6 bases remaining between them. For the CDR3, the DNA is TGTGCCACCAGTGATGGAGGGCAGCCCCAGCATTTT. Protein: CATSDGGQPQHF.

This clone was seen a handful of times. The rearrangement joins TRBV27 to TRBJ2-7; TRBD1 matches 9 bases. V lost 5 bases and J lost 2; bases outside the gene matches: 4. This CDR3 comprises 14 residues. Germline V lookup: CDR1 MNHEY, CDR2 SMNVEV (reference sequence). In DNA, the CDR3 is TGTGCCAGCAGTGACAGGGGGTACGCCTACGAGCAGTACTTC. Protein: CASSDRGYAYEQYF.

The CDR3 here is CASSSFRQGGYQETQYF. For the CDR3, the DNA is TGTGCCAGCTCATCTTTCCGACAGGGAGGATATCAAGAGACCCAGTACTTC. The rearrangement uses TRBV18 and TRBJ2-5, with a weak D call TRBD1 (7 bases). The V gene's germline CDR1 is KGHSH and CDR2 LQKENI. The CDR3 consists of 17 residues. V gave up 5 bases and J gave up 2 bases, with 21 bases separating them. The whole variable domain, remainder taken from reference TRBV18 and TRBJ2-5, is NAGVMQNPRHLVRRRGQEARLRCSPMKGHSHVYWYRQLPEEGLKFMVYLQKENIIDESGMPKERFSAEFPKEGPSILRIQQVVRGDSAAYFCASSSFRQGGYQETQYFGPGTRLLVL.

The chain uses TRBV18 and TRBJ1-1, with D unresolved. The V gene lost 2 bases and the J gene lost 2 bases, with 15 bases spanning the gap. Germline V CDR1 and CDR2: KGHSH, LQKENI. The CDR3 sequence is 16 residues long. The CDR3 DNA follows: TGTGCCAGCTCACCAACTTTGCTTACAGTCAACACTGAAGCTTTCTTT. Its translation is CASSPTLLTVNTEAFF. The variable domain in full, completed from reference TRBV18 and TRBJ1-1, reads NAGVMQNPRHLVRRRGQEARLRCSPMKGHSHVYWYRQLPEEGLKFMVYLQKENIIDESGMPKERFSAEFPKEGPSILRIQQVVRGDSAAYFCASSPTLLTVNTEAFFGQGTRLTVV.

The J gene is TRBJ1-5, the V gene TRBV10-3, with 10 bases fitting TRBD1. Germline V gene sequence: CDR1 ENHRY, CDR2 SYGVKD. The V gene end was trimmed by 6 bases and the J gene end by 0 bases; junction bases not matched to a gene: 2. This CDR3 is 15 amino acids long. CDR3 region: CAIRGTGDSNQPQHF. DNA for the CDR3: TGTGCCATCAGGGGGACAGGGGATAGCAATCAGCCCCAGCATTTT.

This clone came up once. The chain links TRBV6-6 to TRBJ2-2; no clear D gene. V was clipped by 8 bases and J by 3 bases, with 13 bases between them. Germline CDR1 MNHNY, CDR2 SVGAGI (reference sequence). The CDR3 is made up of 14 amino acids. CDR3 region: CASLTSVDTGELFF. The CDR3 DNA sequence: TGTGCCAGCTTAACCTCGGTGGACACCGGGGAGCTGTTTTTT.

The gene calls are TRBV28 and TRBJ2-1; 7 bases match TRBD2. There are 16 residues in the CDR3. V lost 6 bases and J lost 4; bases outside the gene matches: 12. Germline V gene data show CDR1 as MDHEN and CDR2 as SYDVKM. CDR3 sequence: CASSPYAGASYNEQFF. Written as DNA, the CDR3 is TGTGCCAGCAGCCCCTACGCGGGAGCTTCTTACAATGAGCAGTTCTTC. Variable domain in full (rest from reference TRBV28 and TRBJ2-1): DVKVTQSSRYLVKRTGEKVFLECVQDMDHENMFWYRQDPGLGLRLIYFSYDVKMKEKGDIPEGYSVSREKKERFSLILESASTNQTSMYLCASSPYAGASYNEQFFGPGTRLTVL.

The sample holds a few counts of this clone. The genes are TRBV7-2 and TRBJ2-2; no definite D call. This CDR3 has 14 residues. Germline CDR1 is SGHTA and CDR2 is FQGNSA. Trimming took off 4 bases at V and 4 bases at J, with 10 bases between the two ends. CDR3 in amino acids: CASSSEAGTGELFF. CDR3 DNA sequence: TGTGCCAGCAGCTCTGAGGCCGGCACCGGGGAGCTGTTTTTT.

V usage is TRBV14 and J usage is TRBJ1-2; 9 bases line up with TRBD1. Looked up from germline, CDR1 is SGHDN and CDR2 is FVKESK. The CDR3 runs 15 residues. Losses at the gene ends were 5 bases for V and 4 bases for J; bases not matched to a gene: 8. The CDR3: CASSEGQGISYGYTF. Here the CDR3 DNA reads TGTGCCAGCAGCGAAGGACAGGGGATTAGCTATGGCTACACCTTC.